Listed here are 9 T cell receptor beta chains from one sample, sequenced in a study of beta chain features in type 1 diabetes. Expressed TCRB transcripts were sequenced after all isolated RNA was converted to cDNA. Sequenced by immunoSEQ multiplex PCR; TCRdb stores in-frame clones only, minus some. The sample has about 300,000 clones, 8% seen once. Material: central memory CD4+ T cells from blood. The receptors here all came from a young woman in good health.

This chain uses TRBV20-1 with TRBJ1-2, with 11 bases aligning to TRBD1. Germline CDR1 DFQATT, CDR2 SNEGSKA (reference sequence). V lost 1 base and J lost 13; bases outside the gene matches: 2. The CDR3 sequence is 11 residues long. CDR3 sequence (DNA): TGCAGTGCTAGAGGCGGACAGGGGGCCACCTTC. This encodes CSARGGQGATF.

This clone was counted between two and nine times. The J gene is TRBJ1-2, the V gene TRBV28; D ambiguous. CDR1 and CDR2 (germline): MDHEN, SYDVKM. The V end lost 3 bases, the J end lost 7 bases, and 15 bases lay between the germline ends. The CDR3 extends over 14 amino acids. For the CDR3, the DNA is TGTGCCAGCAGTTTCGGATCCGGAGGGCCTGGCTACACCTTC. Amino acids: CASSFGSGGPGYTF.

Many counts were recorded for this clone. V is TRBV15 and J is TRBJ2-5; TRBD2 matches 9 bases. There are 14 residues in the CDR3. The junction had 8 bases not matched to a gene; V was cut back by 7 bases and J by 5 bases. Germline V gene sequence: CDR1 LNHNV, CDR2 YYDKDF (reference sequence). Here the CDR3 reads CATTLAGPRETQYF. In DNA form, the CDR3 reads TGTGCCACCACTCTAGCGGGGCCACGCGAGACCCAGTACTTC.

The rearrangement joins TRBV11-2 to TRBJ1-3; a possible D gene is TRBD1 (5 bases). Germline CDR1 is SGHAT and CDR2 is FQNNGV. Trimming cost V 0 bases and J 3 bases, with 12 bases left between them. CDR3 length: 16 amino acids. CDR3 sequence reads: CASSLDRDAYGNTIYF. In DNA, the CDR3 is TGTGCCAGCAGCTTAGACCGGGACGCCTATGGAAACACCATATATTTT.

The chain joins TRBV30 to TRBJ1-4, with D possibly matching TRBD1 (5 bases). The V gene's germline CDR1 is GTSNPN and CDR2 SVGIG (reference sequence). The CDR3 is 14 residues long. The ends were cut back, 3 bases at V and 4 bases at J, with 12 bases in the middle. CDR3 region: CAWSQGALNEKLFF. CDR3 bases: TGTGCCTGGAGCCAAGGGGCCCTTAATGAAAAACTGTTTTTT.

The V call is TRBV4-3, the J call TRBJ1-2, with TRBD1 as a possible D gene (5 bases). The V end was cut by 0 bases, the J end by 9 bases, with 20 bases between. CDR3 length equals 16 residues. Germline CDR1 and CDR2: LGHNA and YSLEER. Written as DNA, the CDR3 is TGCGCCAGCAGCCAAGATGGTGCGCGGGGGGTAATAAGCTACACCTTC. It specifies CASSQDGARGVISYTF.

The chain has TRBV15 and TRBJ2-5; possibly TRBD1 or TRBD2 for D (6 bases each). Trimming cost V 0 bases and J 2 bases, with 13 bases left between them. Germline assignment: CDR1 LNHNV and CDR2 YYDKDF (reference sequence). This CDR3 region has 16 residues. DNA of the CDR3: TGTGCCACCAGCAGAGATTTCAGGGGAGGACAAGAGACCCAGTACTTC. It yields the protein CATSRDFRGGQETQYF.

A few counts support this clone. The gene calls are TRBV11-1 and TRBJ1-2; no reliable D call. The CDR3 covers 13 residues. Trimming shortened V by 2 bases and J by 8 bases, and 12 bases separated the two germline ends. Looked up from germline, CDR1 is SGHAT and CDR2 is FQDESV (reference sequence). In nucleotides, the CDR3 is TGTGCCAGCAGCTTACTCGTCCTTGGAGGCTACACCTTC. This codes for CASSLLVLGGYTF.

The chain is built from TRBV7-3 and TRBJ1-6; no clear D gene. Trimming removed 1 base from V and 10 bases from J, with 14 bases in between. CDR3 length: 15 amino acids. The germline gives CDR1 SGHTA, CDR2 FQGTGA. The CDR3 nucleotides read TGTGCCAGCAGCTTAAGAGGGCGCGCGGGATCACCCCTCCACTTT. Protein product: CASSLRGRAGSPLHF.